These 14 T cell receptor beta chains came from one sample sequenced in a study of blood T cell repertoires in COVID-19. Sequenced by immunoSEQ multiplex PCR; TCRdb stores in-frame clones only, minus some. The data show 45,000 to 70,000 clones, 65% to 85% seen once. Material for sequencing was peripheral blood. These receptors were taken from a man in his 60s with acute or convalescent COVID-19.

The chain has TRBV4-1 and TRBJ2-2; D may be TRBD2 (5 bases). The germline V gene has CDR1 MGHRA and CDR2 YSYEKL. The CDR3 runs 19 residues. V gave up 0 bases and J gave up 4 bases, with 21 bases separating them. The CDR3 DNA reads TGCGCCAGCAGCCAAGATCAGAGGAGGCTGAGAACGGGCACCGGGGAGCTGTTTTTT. As protein: CASSQDQRRLRTGTGELFF.

This clone was detected a few times. The chain uses TRBV5-1 and TRBJ2-7; 12 bases align to TRBD1. The ends lost 5 bases at V and 5 bases at J; junction bases unmatched: 8. The CDR3 sequence is 15 residues long. Germline CDR1 reads SGHRS; CDR2 reads YFSETQ. Here the CDR3 DNA reads TGCGCCAGCAGATTTGTGGGACAGGGGGCCCACGAGCAGTACTTC. Its translation is CASRFVGQGAHEQYF.

The chain employs TRBV6-5 and TRBJ1-2; D may be TRBD1 (5 bases). This CDR3 has 15 amino acids. Germline V gene data show CDR1 as MNHEY and CDR2 as SVGAGI. V lost 0 bases, J lost 8 bases, and 16 bases lay in between. In DNA, the CDR3 is TGTGCCAGCAGTTACTCGCGGGCGGGGGTCGGCGGCTACACCTTC. Translating it yields CASSYSRAGVGGYTF.

This clone was seen just once. This sequence joins TRBV28 and TRBJ1-6; D might be TRBD1 (6 bases). The V and J ends lost 6 bases and 8 bases respectively, with 11 bases between them. In germline, CDR1 is MDHEN, CDR2 SYDVKM. The CDR3 extends over 13 amino acids. The CDR3 is CASRIQGDSPLHF. CDR3 sequence (DNA): TGTGCCAGCAGGATACAGGGCGATTCACCCCTCCACTTT. The full variable domain, its missing parts supplied by reference TRBV28 and TRBJ1-6, is DVKVTQSSRYLVKRTGEKVFLECVQDMDHENMFWYRQDPGLGLRLIYFSYDVKMKEKGDIPEGYSVSREKKERFSLILESASTNQTSMYLCASRIQGDSPLHFGNGTRLTVT.

The chain recombines TRBV19 with TRBJ1-3; no reliable D call. Deletions cut 3 bases from V and 3 bases from J, with 15 bases between. CDR3 length: 16 residues. Germline V lookup: CDR1 LNHDA, CDR2 SQIVND (reference sequence). The CDR3 sequence is CASSIRPGASGNTIYF. The CDR3, as DNA: TGTGCCAGTAGTATCCGCCCGGGTGCAAGTGGAAACACCATATATTTT.

V gene TRBV7-2 combines with J gene TRBJ1-4; tentatively, D is TRBD1 (5 bases). V lost 6 bases, J lost 8 bases, and 25 bases lay in between. This CDR3 contains 17 residues. Germline-derived CDR1 and CDR2 are SGHTA and FQGNSA. The CDR3 region is CASSPDPQGVAREKLFF. For the CDR3, the DNA is TGTGCCAGCAGTCCAGACCCCCAGGGCGTGGCTAGGGAAAAACTGTTTTTT. Using reference TRBV7-2 and TRBJ1-4 for the parts outside the CDR3, the full variable domain is GAGVSQSPSNKVTEKGKDVELRCDPISGHTALYWYRQSLGQGLEFLIYFQGNSAPDKSGLPSDRFSAERTGGSVSTLTIQRTQQEDSAVYLCASSPDPQGVAREKLFFGSGTQLSVL.

The chain carries TRBV7-2 and TRBJ1-4; 9 bases fit TRBD1. Germline V lookup: CDR1 SGHTA, CDR2 FQGNSA. V shed 1 base, J shed 8 bases, and the junction held 5 bases outside the gene matches. The CDR3 consists of 15 residues. The CDR3 sequence is CASSLDGDRAEKLFF. In nucleotides, the CDR3 is TGTGCCAGCAGCTTAGACGGGGACAGGGCGGAAAAACTGTTTTTT.

V is TRBV19 and J is TRBJ2-1, with D unresolved. The CDR3 runs to 11 residues. CDR1 is LNHDA and CDR2 is SQIVND in the germline V gene (reference sequence). V was clipped by 3 bases and J by 10 bases, with 7 bases between them. CDR3: CASSIGWEQFF. CDR3 DNA sequence: TGTGCCAGTAGTATCGGTTGGGAGCAGTTCTTC. The variable domain in full, completed from reference TRBV19 and TRBJ2-1, reads DGGITQSPKYLFRKEGQNVTLSCEQNLNHDAMYWYRQDPGQGLRLIYYSQIVNDFQKGDIAEGYSVSREKKESFPLTVTSAQKNPTAFYLCASSIGWEQFFGPGTRLTVL.

By its share, this clone is medium-sized. The CDR3, as DNA: TGTGCCAGCAGCACCAGGGGGCTGGGCACTGAAGCTTTCTTT. This gives the protein CASSTRGLGTEAFF. The gene calls are TRBV7-6 and TRBJ1-1, with 8 bases identical to TRBD1. CDR3 length: 14 amino acids. Losses at the gene ends were 5 bases for V and 4 bases for J; bases not matched to a gene: 6. Germline-derived CDR1 and CDR2 are SGHVS and FNYEAQ.

The chain couples TRBV28 to TRBJ2-3; D gene ambiguous. Germline-derived CDR1 and CDR2 are MDHEN and SYDVKM. This CDR3 has 15 residues. Trimming shortened V by 8 bases and J by 2 bases, and 17 bases separated the two germline ends. The CDR3 is CASPAPGRSTDTQYF. The DNA of the CDR3 is TGTGCCAGCCCCGCGCCCGGTAGATCCACAGATACGCAGTATTTT.

This clone was seen only once. The CDR3 loop is CASSGQAHEQFF. CDR3 sequence (DNA): TGTGCCAGCAGCGGACAGGCTCATGAGCAGTTCTTC. The rearrangement joins TRBV25-1 to TRBJ2-1, with 7 positions matching TRBD1. Trimming took 6 bases from V and 8 from J; bases not matched to a gene: 4. This CDR3 is 12 amino acids long. Per germline, CDR1 MGHDK and CDR2 SYGVNS. Supplemented by reference TRBV25-1 and TRBJ2-1, the full variable domain reads EADIYQTPRYLVIGTGKKITLECSQTMGHDKMYWYQQDPGMELHLIHYSYGVNSTEKGDLSSESTVSRIRTEHFPLTLESARPSHTSQYLCASSGQAHEQFFGPGTRLTVL.

This clone was counted a few times. This chain uses TRBV10-2 with TRBJ1-1; D gene unclear. Deletions cut 4 bases from V and 11 bases from J, with 17 bases between. The CDR3 sequence is 13 residues long. Germline V gene lookup returns CDR1 WSHSY and CDR2 SAAADI. The CDR3 coding sequence is TGCGCCAGCAGTGCGGGAACTCTAACGAGGGCTTTCTTT. Translation: CASSAGTLTRAFF.

This clone was counted between two and nine times. The rearrangement uses TRBV6-1 and TRBJ2-1; 7 bases agree with TRBD2. This CDR3 has 13 residues. Trimming removed 3 bases from V and 10 bases from J; junction bases left unmatched: 6. Per germline, CDR1 MNHNS and CDR2 SASEGT. CDR3 sequence reads: CASSDRLAGEQFF. CDR3 DNA sequence: TGTGCCAGCAGTGATCGTTTAGCGGGCGAGCAGTTCTTC.

The chain links TRBV19 to TRBJ2-1, with TRBD2 matching 7 bases. Germline loops: CDR1 LNHDA, CDR2 SQIVND (reference sequence). CDR3 length: 13 amino acids. Losses at the gene ends were 5 bases for V and 4 bases for J; bases not matched to a gene: 2. The CDR3 reads CASSGGDYNEQFF. The CDR3 DNA sequence: TGTGCCAGTAGTGGGGGGGATTACAATGAGCAGTTCTTC.